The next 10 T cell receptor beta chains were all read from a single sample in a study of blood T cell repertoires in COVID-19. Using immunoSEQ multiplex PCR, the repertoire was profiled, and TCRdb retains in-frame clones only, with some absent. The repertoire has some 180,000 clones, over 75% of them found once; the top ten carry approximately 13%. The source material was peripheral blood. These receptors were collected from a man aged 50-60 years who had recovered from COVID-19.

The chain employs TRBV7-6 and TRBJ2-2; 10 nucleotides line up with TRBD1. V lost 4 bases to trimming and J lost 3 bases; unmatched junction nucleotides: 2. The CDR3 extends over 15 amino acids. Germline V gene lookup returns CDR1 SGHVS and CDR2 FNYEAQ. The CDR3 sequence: CASSSDRGHTGELFF. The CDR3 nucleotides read TGTGCCAGCAGCTCTGACAGGGGGCACACCGGGGAGCTGTTTTTT.

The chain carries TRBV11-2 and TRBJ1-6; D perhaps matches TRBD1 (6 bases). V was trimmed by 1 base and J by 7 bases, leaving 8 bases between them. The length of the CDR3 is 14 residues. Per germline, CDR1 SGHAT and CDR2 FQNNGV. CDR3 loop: CASSLAGTNSPLHF. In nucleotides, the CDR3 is TGTGCCAGCAGCTTAGCCGGGACAAATTCACCCCTCCACTTT. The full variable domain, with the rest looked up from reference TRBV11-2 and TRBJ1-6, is EAGVAQSPRYKIIEKRQSVAFWCNPISGHATLYWYQQILGQGPKLLIQFQNNGVVDDSQLPKDRFSAERLKGVDSTLKIQPAKLEDSAVYLCASSLAGTNSPLHFGNGTRLTVT.

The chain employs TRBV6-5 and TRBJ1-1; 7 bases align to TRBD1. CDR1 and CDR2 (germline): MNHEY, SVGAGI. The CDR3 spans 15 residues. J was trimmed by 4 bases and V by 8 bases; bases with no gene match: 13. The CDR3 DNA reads TGTGCCAGCGTTGGTACAGGGGTGGTTTCCACTGAAGCTTTCTTT. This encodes CASVGTGVVSTEAFF.

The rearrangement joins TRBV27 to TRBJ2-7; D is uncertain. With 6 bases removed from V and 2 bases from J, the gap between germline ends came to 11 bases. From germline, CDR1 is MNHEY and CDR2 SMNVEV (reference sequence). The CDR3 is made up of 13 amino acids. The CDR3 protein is CASSFSRAYEQYF. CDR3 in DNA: TGTGCCAGCAGCTTTTCCCGGGCCTACGAGCAGTACTTC.

CDR3 in amino acids: CASSLSGSTDTQYF. CDR3 nucleotides: TGTGCCAGCAGCTTAAGCGGGAGCACAGATACGCAGTATTTT. This sequence joins TRBV7-2 and TRBJ2-3; TRBD2 is a possible D gene (6 bases). Germline CDR1 is SGHTA and CDR2 is FQGNSA. Trimming pared 2 bases from V and 0 bases from J, leaving 6 bases between. The CDR3 loop spans 14 amino acids.

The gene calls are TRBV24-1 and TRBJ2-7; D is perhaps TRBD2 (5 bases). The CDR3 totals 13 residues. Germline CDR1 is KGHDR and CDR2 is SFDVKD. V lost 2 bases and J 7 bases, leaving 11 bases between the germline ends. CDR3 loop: CATSDYLGREQYF. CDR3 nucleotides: TGTGCCACCAGTGATTATCTGGGGAGAGAGCAGTACTTC.

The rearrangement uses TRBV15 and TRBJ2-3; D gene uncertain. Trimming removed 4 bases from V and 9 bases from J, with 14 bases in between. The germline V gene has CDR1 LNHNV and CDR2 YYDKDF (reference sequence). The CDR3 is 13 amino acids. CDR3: CATSKGAIVTQYF. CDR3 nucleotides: TGTGCCACCAGCAAAGGAGCAATCGTAACGCAGTATTTT. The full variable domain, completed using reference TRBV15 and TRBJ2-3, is DAMVIQNPRYQVTQFGKPVTLSCSQTLNHNVMYWYQQKSSQAPKLLFHYYDKDFNNEADTPDNFQSRRPNTSFCFLDIRSPGLGDTAMYLCATSKGAIVTQYFGPGTRLTVL.

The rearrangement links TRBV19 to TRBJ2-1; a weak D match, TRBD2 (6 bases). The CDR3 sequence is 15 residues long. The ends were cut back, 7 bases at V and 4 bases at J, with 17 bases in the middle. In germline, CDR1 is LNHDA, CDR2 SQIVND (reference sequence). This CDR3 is CASTLGGSTYNEQFF. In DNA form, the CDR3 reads TGTGCCAGTACCCTTGGGGGGAGCACTTACAATGAGCAGTTCTTC.

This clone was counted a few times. The DNA of the CDR3 is TGTGCCAGCAGCTCAGGACTCGGACAGGGTACAGATACGCAGTATTTT. Protein: CASSSGLGQGTDTQYF. The rearrangement uses TRBV7-7 and TRBJ2-3; 8 bases are a match to TRBD1. Trimming at V came to 4 bases and at J to 3 bases, leaving 9 bases not matched to a gene. This CDR3 contains 16 residues. Germline loops: CDR1 SSHAT, CDR2 FNYEAQ (reference sequence).

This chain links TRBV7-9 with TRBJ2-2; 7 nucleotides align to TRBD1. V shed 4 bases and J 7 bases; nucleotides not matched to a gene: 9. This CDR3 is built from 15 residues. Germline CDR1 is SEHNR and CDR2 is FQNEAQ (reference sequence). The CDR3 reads CASSSLGGSIGELFF. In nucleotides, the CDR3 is TGTGCCAGCAGCTCACTAGGGGGCTCGATCGGGGAGCTGTTTTTT.